Presented here are 19 T cell receptor beta chains from one specimen sequenced in a study of blood T cell repertoires in COVID-19. TCRdb keeps only in-frame clones here, not all; method: immunoSEQ multiplex PCR. The sample lists a few hundred thousand clones; about 88% were seen once. Sample: PBMCs or T cells enriched from blood (not recorded which). Receptors were obtained from a woman aged 55-69 years who had recovered from COVID-19.

The rearrangement uses TRBV13 and TRBJ2-3; 8 bases align to TRBD2. There are 17 residues in the CDR3. Trimming cost V 0 bases and J 2 bases; bases outside gene matches: 7. Germline V gives CDR1 PRHDT, CDR2 FYEKMQ (reference sequence). This chain's CDR3 is CASSLGPSGLFTDTQYF. Written as DNA, the CDR3 is TGTGCCAGCAGCTTAGGGCCTAGCGGGTTGTTCACAGATACGCAGTATTTT.

The V and J genes are TRBV27 and TRBJ1-1; 7 bases agree with TRBD1. This CDR3 is 15 amino acids long. After removal of 2 bases from V and 4 bases from J, the junction contained 7 bases not matched to a gene. Germline V CDR1 and CDR2: MNHEY, SMNVEV (reference sequence). The DNA for the CDR3 is TGTGCCAGCAGTTTACGTCCGGGACAGTTCACTGAAGCTTTCTTT. This sequence encodes CASSLRPGQFTEAFF.

This clone was counted a single time. V and J are TRBV11-2 and TRBJ1-2; D is ambiguous. V was shortened by 1 base and J by 5 bases, with 5 bases between the two germline ends. The CDR3 length is 12 residues. Germline V gives CDR1 SGHAT, CDR2 FQNNGV. DNA of the CDR3: TGTGCCAGCAGCTTAGGGCATTATGGCTACACCTTC. Translating it yields CASSLGHYGYTF.

The rearrangement uses TRBV5-1 and TRBJ1-5; D gene uncertain. The germline V gene encodes CDR1 SGHRS and CDR2 YFSETQ. CDR3 length: 16 residues. Trimming removed 4 bases at V and 5 bases at J, with 19 bases between. The CDR3 loop is CASSGEPLGVDQPQHF. CDR3 nucleotide sequence: TGCGCCAGCAGCGGCGAGCCCTTGGGAGTGGATCAGCCCCAGCATTTT.

The chain is built from TRBV19 and TRBJ2-2, with 7 bases fitting TRBD2. CDR3 length equals 14 residues. In germline, CDR1 is LNHDA, CDR2 SQIVND (reference sequence). V was clipped by 6 bases and J by 1 base; unmatched bases: 2. CDR3 residues: CASSPGGNTGELFF. The DNA for the CDR3 is TGTGCCAGTAGCCCGGGGGGGAACACCGGGGAGCTGTTTTTT.

This chain joins TRBV24-1 and TRBJ2-3, with D tentatively TRBD2 (7 bases). The CDR3 runs 16 residues. V lost 0 bases, J lost 3 bases, and 12 bases lay in between. From germline, CDR1 is KGHDR and CDR2 SFDVKD. The CDR3 nucleotides read TGTGCCACCAGTGATTTGGGGGGGGACATTACAGATACGCAGTATTTT. Translated: CATSDLGGDITDTQYF.

Remarks on this clone: Distinct nucleotide sequences in the sample also encode this CDR3. The chain uses TRBV2 and TRBJ2-2; D uncertain. Trimming took off 6 bases at V and 2 bases at J, with 4 bases between the two ends. The CDR3 consists of 12 residues. Germline assignment: CDR1 SNHLY and CDR2 FYNNEI. The DNA of the CDR3 is TGTGCCAGCAGCGTTAACACCGGGGAGCTGTTTTTT. Protein sequence: CASSVNTGELFF.

The rearrangement uses TRBV18 and TRBJ1-1; D possibly corresponds to TRBD1 (5 bases). The V end was cut by 1 base, the J end by 1 base, with 10 bases between. CDR3 size: 15 residues. Germline CDR1 and CDR2: KGHSH and LQKENI. Written as DNA, the CDR3 is TGTGCCAGCTCACCACTCAAACAGGAGAACACTGAAGCTTTCTTT. Its protein is CASSPLKQENTEAFF.

J is TRBJ2-2 and V is TRBV5-1; D gene unclear. Trimming took 4 bases from V and 4 from J, leaving 11 bases between them. CDR3 size: 14 residues. Germline V gene sequence: CDR1 SGHRS, CDR2 YFSETQ. CDR3 sequence (DNA): TGCGCCAGCAGCCATGCATCGGGCACCGGGGAGCTGTTTTTT. Translation: CASSHASGTGELFF.

The gene calls are TRBV18 and TRBJ2-2; TRBD1 aligns across 10 bases. Germline V gene sequence: CDR1 KGHSH, CDR2 LQKENI. J was trimmed by 7 bases and V by 3 bases; bases with no gene match: 8. This CDR3 comprises 16 residues. CDR3 amino acids: CASSPEGQGEFGELFF. The CDR3 coding sequence is TGTGCCAGCTCACCCGAAGGACAGGGGGAGTTCGGGGAGCTGTTTTTT. The whole variable domain, remainder taken from reference TRBV18 and TRBJ2-2, is NAGVMQNPRHLVRRRGQEARLRCSPMKGHSHVYWYRQLPEEGLKFMVYLQKENIIDESGMPKERFSAEFPKEGPSILRIQQVVRGDSAAYFCASSPEGQGEFGELFFGEGSRLTVL.

The J gene is TRBJ2-7, the V gene TRBV2; D remains ambiguous. V lost 0 bases and J 3 bases, leaving 15 bases between the germline ends. This CDR3 contains 16 residues. Germline V lookup: CDR1 SNHLY, CDR2 FYNNEI. The CDR3 loop reads CASSEALLPSNYEQYF. In DNA form, the CDR3 reads TGTGCCAGCAGTGAAGCGCTTCTGCCCAGTAACTACGAGCAGTACTTC.

V is TRBV5-1 and J is TRBJ2-2; 10 bases map to TRBD1. Germline CDR1 is SGHRS and CDR2 is YFSETQ. Unmatched junction bases numbered 9, after V lost 4 bases and J lost 6 bases. The CDR3 spans 16 residues. The CDR3 DNA reads as TGCGCCAGCAGCCCACTGACAGGGGGCGCGTCCGGGGAGCTGTTTTTT. Translating it yields CASSPLTGGASGELFF.

The CDR3 DNA reads TGTGCCAGCAGCTTACGGGTCGGAGGATTCTATGGCTACACCTTC. Its translation is CASSLRVGGFYGYTF. The rearrangement links TRBV13 to TRBJ1-2; no firm D call. The CDR3 has 15 amino acids. Trimming took 2 bases from V and 4 from J, leaving 14 bases between them. Germline CDR1 reads PRHDT; CDR2 reads FYEKMQ (reference sequence).

This sequence joins TRBV19 and TRBJ1-4; TRBD1 might be the D (5 bases). TRBJ2-2 matches the DNA end more closely, so the J call is doubtful. The germline V gene has CDR1 LNHDA and CDR2 SQIVND (reference sequence). The CDR3 has 12 amino acids. The CDR3 loop is CASSPWTGELFF. Written as DNA, the CDR3 is TGTGCCAGTAGTCCCTGGACAGGGGAGCTGTTTTTT.

The rearrangement uses TRBV2 and TRBJ2-2; unclear D gene. The ends were cut back, 8 bases at V and 1 base at J, with 11 bases in the middle. The germline V gene has CDR1 SNHLY and CDR2 FYNNEI. CDR3 length: 14 residues. The CDR3 spells CASLIRVNTGELFF. CDR3 coding DNA: TGTGCCAGCCTTATTCGGGTGAACACCGGGGAGCTGTTTTTT. The variable domain in full, with the rest retrieved from reference TRBV2 and TRBJ2-2, is EPEVTQTPSHQVTQMGQEVILRCVPISNHLYFYWYRQILGQKVEFLVSFYNNEISEKSEIFDDQFSVERPDGSNFTLKIRSTKLEDSAMYFCASLIRVNTGELFFGEGSRLTVL.

This chain uses TRBV24-1 with TRBJ1-1; D possibly corresponds to TRBD1 (6 bases). Germline lookup yields CDR1 KGHDR and CDR2 SFDVKD. Trimming cost V 4 bases and J 1 base, with 12 bases left between them. This CDR3 region has 15 residues. The CDR3 sequence is CATSDPIGGNTEAFF. The CDR3 DNA reads TGTGCCACCAGTGACCCCATAGGGGGGAACACTGAAGCTTTCTTT.

The chain uses TRBV10-2 and TRBJ2-5; D might be TRBD2 (5 bases). Germline CDR1 reads WSHSY; CDR2 reads SAAADI. V lost 8 bases to trimming and J lost 7 bases, with 17 bases between them. The CDR3 sequence is 13 residues long. The CDR3 DNA sequence: TGCGCCAGCCATCCCGTAGAGGGCGGGACCCAGTACTTC. Its protein is CASHPVEGGTQYF.

This clone was seen only once. The J gene is TRBJ2-3, the V gene TRBV5-1; D possibly corresponds to TRBD2 (5 bases). V lost 1 base to trimming and J lost 2 bases, with 11 bases between them. The CDR3 consists of 15 residues. The germline gives CDR1 SGHRS, CDR2 YFSETQ. The CDR3 nucleotides are TGCGCCAGCAGCTTGATCGGGGTGACCACAGATACGCAGTATTTT. Its protein is CASSLIGVTTDTQYF.

The V gene is TRBV27, the J gene TRBJ2-3; D gene ambiguous. The CDR3 sequence is 16 residues long. Germline loops: CDR1 MNHEY, CDR2 SMNVEV (reference sequence). The V end lost 2 bases, the J end lost 8 bases, and 20 bases lay between the germline ends. CDR3 DNA sequence: TGTGCCAGCAGTTTAAACTCCCCTGACGGGTCTGGTACGCAGTATTTT. Residues: CASSLNSPDGSGTQYF.